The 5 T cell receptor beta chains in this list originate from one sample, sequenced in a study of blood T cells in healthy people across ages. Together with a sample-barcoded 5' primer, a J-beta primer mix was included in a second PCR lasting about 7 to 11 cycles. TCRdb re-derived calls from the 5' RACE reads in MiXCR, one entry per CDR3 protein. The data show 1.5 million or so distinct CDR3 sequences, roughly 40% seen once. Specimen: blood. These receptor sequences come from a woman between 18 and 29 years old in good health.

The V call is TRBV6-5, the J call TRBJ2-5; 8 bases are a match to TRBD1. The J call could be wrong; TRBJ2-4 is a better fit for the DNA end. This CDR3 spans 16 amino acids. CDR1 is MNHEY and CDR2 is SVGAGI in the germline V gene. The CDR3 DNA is TGTGCCAGCAGTACCAAACCCACAGGGGGGAAAAACATTCAGTACTTC. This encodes CASSTKPTGGKNIQYF.

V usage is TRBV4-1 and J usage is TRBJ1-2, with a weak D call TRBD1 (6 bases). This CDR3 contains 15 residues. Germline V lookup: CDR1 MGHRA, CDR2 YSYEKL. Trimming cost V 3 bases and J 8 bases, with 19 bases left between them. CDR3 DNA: TGCGCCAGCAGCCAGGAGGGACATCGGATCGAGGGCTACACCTTC. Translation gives CASSQEGHRIEGYTF.

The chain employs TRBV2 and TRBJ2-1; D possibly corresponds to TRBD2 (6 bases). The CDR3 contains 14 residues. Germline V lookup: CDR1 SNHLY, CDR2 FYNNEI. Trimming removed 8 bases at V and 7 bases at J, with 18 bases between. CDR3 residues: CASHMSLRGNEQFF. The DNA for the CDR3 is TGTGCCAGCCACATGAGCCTTCGGGGGAATGAGCAGTTCTTC.

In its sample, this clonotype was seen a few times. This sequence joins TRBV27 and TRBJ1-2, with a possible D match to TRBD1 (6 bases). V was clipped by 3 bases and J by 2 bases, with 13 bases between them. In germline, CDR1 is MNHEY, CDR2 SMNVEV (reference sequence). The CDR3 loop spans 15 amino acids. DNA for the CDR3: TGTGCCAGCAGTTTGAAGCAGGGGCAAAACTATGGCTACACCTTC. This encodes CASSLKQGQNYGYTF.

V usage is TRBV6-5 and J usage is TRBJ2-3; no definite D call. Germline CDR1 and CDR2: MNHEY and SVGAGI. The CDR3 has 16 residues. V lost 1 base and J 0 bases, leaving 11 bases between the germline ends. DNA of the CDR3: TGTGCCAGCAGTTACTACCCCAGCTTAAGCACAGATACGCAGTATTTT. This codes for CASSYYPSLSTDTQYF.